The present T cell receptor beta chain was sequenced within a study of T cell repertoires in cytomegalovirus infection. Across the study: Both recently identified HLA-C-restricted and well-studied HLA-B-restricted CMV epitopes were used in the study. An indication of both CMV infection and matching HLA type came from public TCR beta signatures. Study-wide results and limits: Clonotypes of TCR beta that were HLA-C-restricted and CMV-specific dominated the ex vivo response.

A note on this clonotype: Its antigen is as yet unknown.

TCRdb itself ran the reads through MiXCR, one entry per CDR3 protein. The top ten hold roughly three fifths of the sample, which has some 200,000 distinct CDR3 sequences, 30% to 45% seen once. The sample in question was CD8+ T cells from cultured PBMCs, obtained from culture after CMV antigen stimulation. The TCR comes from a human donor in good health (CMV status not recorded). Some clones in this sample may be carry-over from other donors' samples.

The DNA for the CDR3 is TGTGCCAGCACGCCCCAGGGGAGGAATCAGCCCCAGCATTTT. Amino acid sequence: CASTPQGRNQPQHF. The rearrangement links TRBV28 to TRBJ1-5, with D possibly matching TRBD1 (6 bases). The CDR3 contains 14 residues. V was cut by 7 bases and J by 4 bases, with 14 bases left in between. Germline V gives CDR1 MDHEN, CDR2 SYDVKM. Full variable domain (outside the CDR3, taken from reference TRBV28 and TRBJ1-5): DVKVTQSSRYLVKRTGEKVFLECVQDMDHENMFWYRQDPGLGLRLIYFSYDVKMKEKGDIPEGYSVSREKKERFSLILESASTNQTSMYLCASTPQGRNQPQHFGDGTRLSIL.